This TCR beta chain was sequenced during a study of T cell repertoires in cytomegalovirus infection (dated by TCRdb to between 2018 and 2020). Some background on the complete study: Because public TCR beta signatures pointed to carriage of CMV infection together with the matching HLA type, the HLA type of each donor mattered for the analysis.

This sample was sequenced with an Illumina HiSeq 1500. The public reads were reanalyzed by TCRdb: fastp trimming at Q25, MiXCR alignment, in-frame beta chains only. Each entry is one CDR3 protein sequence, shown with its most common DNA and genes. In all, the sample holds approximately 100,000 distinct CDR3 sequences, and under 25% of those were seen once. The ten biggest clones cover approximately 40% of the sample. This clonotype was observed many times. The clone's antigen remains unknown. Base qualities are not provided; no much larger clone lies one nucleotide away. The CDR3 measures 15 amino acids from cysteine to phenylalanine. CDR3 DNA is the only sequence kept; it has 45 bases, read in frame from the first base. Trimming costs V 1 base and J 2 bases, and their ends lie 9 bases apart. What the work shows at the level of the full study, not this receptor alone: Cumulative frequency of public TCR beta family members discriminated carriers of CMV infection plus the relevant HLA type in this cohort and an independent roughly 320-donor cohort. The ex vivo response was dominated by HLA-C-restricted CMV-specific TCR beta clonotypes, and the single most frequent clonotype in two of eight donors was supplied by these HLA-C-restricted clonotypes.

Sequencing was carried out using CD8+ T cells from PBMCs. The V and J segments used are TRBV12-3 or TRBV12-4 and TRBJ1-5; the D region possibly corresponds to TRBD1 (5 bases align). The TCR was taken from a human donor in good health (CMV status not recorded). Some clones in this sample may be carry-over from other donors' samples. The CDR3 here reads CASSLGRGGNQPQHF. The DNA sequence follows: TGTGCCAGCAGTTTAGGTAGGGGAGGCAATCAGCCCCAGCATTTT.